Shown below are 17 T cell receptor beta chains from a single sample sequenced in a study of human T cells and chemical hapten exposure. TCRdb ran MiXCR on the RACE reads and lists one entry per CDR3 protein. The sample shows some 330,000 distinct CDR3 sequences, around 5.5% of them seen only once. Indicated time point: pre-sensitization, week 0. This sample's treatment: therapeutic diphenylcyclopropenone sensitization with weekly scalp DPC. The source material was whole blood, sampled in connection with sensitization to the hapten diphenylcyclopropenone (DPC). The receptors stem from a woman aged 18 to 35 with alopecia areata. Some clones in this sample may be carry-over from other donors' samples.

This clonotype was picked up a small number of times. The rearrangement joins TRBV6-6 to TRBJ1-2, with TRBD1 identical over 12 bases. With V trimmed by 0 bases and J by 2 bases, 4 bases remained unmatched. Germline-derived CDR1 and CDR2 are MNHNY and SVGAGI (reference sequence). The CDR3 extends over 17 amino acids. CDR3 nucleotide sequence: TGTGCCAGCAGTTACTCCTCGGGACAGGGGGCAAACTATGGCTACACCTTC. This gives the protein CASSYSSGQGANYGYTF.

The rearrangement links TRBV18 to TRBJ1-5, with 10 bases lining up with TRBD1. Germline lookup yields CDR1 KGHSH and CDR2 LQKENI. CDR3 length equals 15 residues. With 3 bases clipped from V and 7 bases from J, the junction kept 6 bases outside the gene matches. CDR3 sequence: CASSPWDRGGQPQHF. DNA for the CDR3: TGTGCCAGCTCACCCTGGGACAGGGGTGGACAGCCCCAGCATTTT.

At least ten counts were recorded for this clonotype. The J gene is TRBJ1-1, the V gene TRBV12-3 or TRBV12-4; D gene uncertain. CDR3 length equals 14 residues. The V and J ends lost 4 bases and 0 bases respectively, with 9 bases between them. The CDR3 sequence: CASSSSWVNTEAFF. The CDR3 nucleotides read TGTGCCAGCAGTTCCAGCTGGGTGAACACTGAAGCTTTCTTT.

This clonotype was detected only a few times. CDR3 DNA sequence: TGTGCCAGTAGTTCCCGGACAGGGGTCAATGAGCAGTTCTTC. It is translated as CASSSRTGVNEQFF. The chain carries TRBV19 and TRBJ2-1, with 9 bases that match TRBD1. This CDR3 has 14 amino acids. Germline CDR1 is LNHDA and CDR2 is SQIVND (reference sequence). V was pared by 5 bases and J by 6 bases, with 5 bases of the junction left unmatched. The full variable domain, in which reference TRBV19 and TRBJ2-1 provide the parts outside the CDR3, is DGGITQSPKYLFRKEGQNVTLSCEQNLNHDAMYWYRQDPGQGLRLIYYSQIVNDFQKGDIAEGYSVSREKKESFPLTVTSAQKNPTAFYLCASSSRTGVNEQFFGPGTRLTVL.

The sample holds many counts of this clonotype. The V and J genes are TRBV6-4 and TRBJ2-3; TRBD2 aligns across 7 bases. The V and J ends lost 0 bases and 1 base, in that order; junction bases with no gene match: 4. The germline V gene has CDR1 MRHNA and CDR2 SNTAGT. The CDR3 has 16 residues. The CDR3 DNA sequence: TGTGCCAGCAGTGACTCGGCTAGCGGAGGCACAGATACGCAGTATTTT. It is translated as CASSDSASGGTDTQYF.

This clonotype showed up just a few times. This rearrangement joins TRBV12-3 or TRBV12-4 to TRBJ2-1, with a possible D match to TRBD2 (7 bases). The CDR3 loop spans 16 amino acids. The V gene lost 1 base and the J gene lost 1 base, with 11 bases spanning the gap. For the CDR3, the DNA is TGTGCCAGCAGTTTAGTCGCGGGGGCTTCCTACAATGAGCAGTTCTTC. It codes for CASSLVAGASYNEQFF.

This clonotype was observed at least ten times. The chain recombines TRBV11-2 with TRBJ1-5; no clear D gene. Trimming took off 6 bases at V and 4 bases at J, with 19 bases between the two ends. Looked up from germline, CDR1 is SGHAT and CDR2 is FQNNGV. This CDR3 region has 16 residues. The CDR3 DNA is TGTGCCAGCAGTCGGAACGGGTCTAGGGAAAATCAGCCCCAGCATTTT. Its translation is CASSRNGSRENQPQHF.

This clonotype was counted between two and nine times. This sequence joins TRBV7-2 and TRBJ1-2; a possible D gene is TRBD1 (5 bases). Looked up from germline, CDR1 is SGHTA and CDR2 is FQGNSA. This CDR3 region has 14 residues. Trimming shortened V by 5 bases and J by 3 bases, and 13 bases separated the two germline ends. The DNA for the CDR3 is TGTGCCAGCAGCCTAACTACGGGGGACTATGGCTACACCTTC. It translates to CASSLTTGDYGYTF.

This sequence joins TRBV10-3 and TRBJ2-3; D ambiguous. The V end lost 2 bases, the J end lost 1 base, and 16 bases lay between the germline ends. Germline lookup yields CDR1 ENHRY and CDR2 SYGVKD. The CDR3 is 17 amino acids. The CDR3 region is CAISEPDIPSGTDTQYF. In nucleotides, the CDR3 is TGTGCCATCAGTGAGCCAGACATTCCCAGCGGCACAGATACGCAGTATTTT.

The DNA of the CDR3 is TGCAGTGCTAGAGAAACGGGGGAGGGCCCTGAAGCTTTCTTT. It translates to CSARETGEGPEAFF. This rearrangement joins TRBV20-1 to TRBJ1-1, with a weak D call TRBD1 (5 bases). Germline V gene lookup returns CDR1 DFQATT and CDR2 SNEGSKA (reference sequence). The CDR3 totals 14 residues. Trimming shortened V by 0 bases and J by 6 bases, and 14 bases separated the two germline ends.

The CDR3 DNA is TGTGCCAGCAGTTTAGCAGGGGCGCGGTACGAGCAGTACTTC. It is translated as CASSLAGARYEQYF. The V and J genes are TRBV12-3 or TRBV12-4 and TRBJ2-7, with D maybe TRBD1 (5 bases). This CDR3 is 14 amino acids long. The V end lost 0 bases, the J end lost 4 bases, and 10 bases lay between the germline ends.

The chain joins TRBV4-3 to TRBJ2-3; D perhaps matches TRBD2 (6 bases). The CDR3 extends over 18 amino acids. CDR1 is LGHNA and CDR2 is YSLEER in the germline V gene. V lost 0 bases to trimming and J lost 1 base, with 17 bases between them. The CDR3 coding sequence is TGCGCCAGCAGCCAAGAGGAGTGGGCGGGGACTGGCACAGATACGCAGTATTTT. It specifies CASSQEEWAGTGTDTQYF.

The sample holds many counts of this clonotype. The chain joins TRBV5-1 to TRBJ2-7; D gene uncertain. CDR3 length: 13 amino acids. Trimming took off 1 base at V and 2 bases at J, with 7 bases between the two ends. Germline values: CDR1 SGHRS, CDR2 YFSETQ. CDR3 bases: TGCGCCAGCAGCTTGAGGGTTACCTACGAGCAGTACTTC. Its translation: CASSLRVTYEQYF.

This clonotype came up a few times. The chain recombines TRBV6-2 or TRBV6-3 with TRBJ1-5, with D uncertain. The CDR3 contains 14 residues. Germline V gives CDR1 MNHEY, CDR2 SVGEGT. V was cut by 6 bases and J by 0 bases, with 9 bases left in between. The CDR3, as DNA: TGTGCCAGCAGAACACGTATTAGCAATCAGCCCCAGCATTTT. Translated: CASRTRISNQPQHF.

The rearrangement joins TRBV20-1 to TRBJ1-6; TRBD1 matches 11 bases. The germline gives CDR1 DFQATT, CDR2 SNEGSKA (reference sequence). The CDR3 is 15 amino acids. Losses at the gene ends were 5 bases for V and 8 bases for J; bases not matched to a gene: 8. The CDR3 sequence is CSARRDRGDYSPLHF. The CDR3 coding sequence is TGCAGTGCTCGCCGGGACAGGGGGGACTATTCACCCCTCCACTTT.

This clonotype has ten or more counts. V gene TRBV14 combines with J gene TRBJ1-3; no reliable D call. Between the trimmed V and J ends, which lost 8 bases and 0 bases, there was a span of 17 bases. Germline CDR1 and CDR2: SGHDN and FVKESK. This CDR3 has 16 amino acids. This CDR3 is CASPQGFVSSGNTIYF. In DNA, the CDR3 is TGTGCCAGCCCCCAAGGGTTCGTGAGCTCTGGAAACACCATATATTTT.

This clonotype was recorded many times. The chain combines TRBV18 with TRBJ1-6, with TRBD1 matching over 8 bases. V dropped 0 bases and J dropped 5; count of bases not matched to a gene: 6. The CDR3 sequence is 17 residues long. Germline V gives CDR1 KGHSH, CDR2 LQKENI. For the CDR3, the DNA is TGTGCCAGCTCACCACCTGGGACAGGCGTCCATAATTCACCCCTCCACTTT. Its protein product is CASSPPGTGVHNSPLHF. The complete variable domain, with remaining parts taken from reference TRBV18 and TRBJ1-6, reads NAGVMQNPRHLVRRRGQEARLRCSPMKGHSHVYWYRQLPEEGLKFMVYLQKENIIDESGMPKERFSAEFPKEGPSILRIQQVVRGDSAAYFCASSPPGTGVHNSPLHFGNGTRLTVT.